These 21 T cell receptor beta chains were sequenced from one sample in a study of human T cells and chemical hapten exposure. A single record per CDR3 protein comes from TCRdb applying MiXCR to the 5' RACE reads. The table lists 120,000 to 150,000 distinct CDR3 sequences, 4.1% of them singletons. RNA extraction used unfractionated whole blood as the source of total RNA. The receptors were gathered from a female donor in good health.

This clonotype was recorded at least ten times. The V and J genes are TRBV2 and TRBJ1-6; 7 nucleotides match TRBD1. V gave up 6 bases and J gave up 7 bases; unmatched junction bases: 9. Germline V gene lookup returns CDR1 SNHLY and CDR2 FYNNEI. This CDR3 contains 15 residues. The CDR3 protein is CASSTEGQTNSPLHF. The CDR3 DNA follows: TGTGCCAGCAGCACAGAGGGACAGACGAATTCACCCCTCCACTTT.

There are a few counts of this clonotype. The CDR3 spells CASSLRVWAGNNYGYTF. CDR3 sequence (DNA): TGTGCCAGCAGTTTACGCGTCTGGGCAGGGAACAACTATGGCTACACCTTC. The chain carries TRBV12-3 or TRBV12-4 and TRBJ1-2; possible D gene TRBD1, 5 bases. This CDR3 is built from 17 residues. The V and J ends lost 2 bases and 2 bases respectively, with 18 bases between them.

This clonotype was seen ten or more times. The chain links TRBV12-3 or TRBV12-4 to TRBJ1-3; D may be TRBD1 (6 bases). The V end was cut by 2 bases, the J end by 1 base, with 12 bases between. CDR3 length: 16 amino acids. CDR3 sequence: CASSLWGAESGNTIYF. In DNA form, the CDR3 reads TGTGCCAGCAGTTTATGGGGGGCAGAATCTGGAAACACCATATATTTT.

This clonotype has at least ten counts. V is TRBV6-2 or TRBV6-3 and J is TRBJ1-5; TRBD1 matches 9 bases. CDR1 is MNHEY and CDR2 is SVGEGT in the germline V gene. The CDR3 runs to 17 residues. J gave up 4 bases and V 7 bases, and 14 bases lay outside the gene matches. CDR3 in DNA: TGTGCCAGCACCGTGGACAGGGGCTCATCGATAAATCAGCCCCAGCATTTT. Translation: CASTVDRGSSINQPQHF.

As regards this clonotype: This may be a read error, as it is one base from a much larger clone. The chain uses TRBV29-1 and TRBJ1-5; tentative D call: TRBD1 (5 bases). This CDR3 is 18 amino acids long. Germline V gene data show CDR1 as SQVTM and CDR2 as ANQGSEA. CDR3 sequence: CSVDDTLTRDGYNQSQHF. In DNA form, the CDR3 reads TGCAGCGTTGACGATACTCTCACCCGGGACGGATACAATCAGTCCCAGCATTTT.

At least ten counts were recorded for this clonotype. The chain links TRBV18 to TRBJ1-1, with 7 bases fitting TRBD1. CDR3 length: 13 residues. The V and J ends lost 2 bases and 10 bases, in that order; junction bases with no gene match: 7. Germline CDR1 is KGHSH and CDR2 is LQKENI. CDR3 in DNA: TGTGCCAGCTCACCAGCGGACAGGTCCTTAGCTTTCTTT. It translates to CASSPADRSLAFF. Full variable domain (rest looked up from reference TRBV18 and TRBJ1-1): NAGVMQNPRHLVRRRGQEARLRCSPMKGHSHVYWYRQLPEEGLKFMVYLQKENIIDESGMPKERFSAEFPKEGPSILRIQQVVRGDSAAYFCASSPADRSLAFFGQGTRLTVV.

Many counts were recorded for this clonotype. J is TRBJ1-1 and V is TRBV6-2 or TRBV6-3; D is ambiguous. Germline assignment: CDR1 MNHEY and CDR2 SVGEGT. The CDR3 has 15 amino acids. Trimming stripped 0 bases from V and 1 base from J, with 9 bases between. The CDR3 DNA reads TGTGCCAGCAGTTACTCTCCGGTATGGAACACTGAAGCTTTCTTT. Translated: CASSYSPVWNTEAFF.

Regarding this clonotype: A much larger clonotype is one base distant, so this may be a read error. The J gene is TRBJ2-1, the V gene TRBV3-1; possibly TRBD1 for D (5 bases). The V gene's germline CDR1 is LGHDT and CDR2 YNNKEL (reference sequence). This CDR3 is 14 amino acids long. The CDR3 DNA is TGTTCCAGCAGCCCCAGTGGAAGGGGCAATGAGCAGTTCTTC. This sequence encodes CSSSPSGRGNEQFF.

This clonotype has at least ten counts. The CDR3 nucleotides are TGCAGTGCTACCAGACAGGCGAGCAATCAGCCCCAGCATTTT. This encodes CSATRQASNQPQHF. The V gene is TRBV20-1, the J gene TRBJ1-5; the D gene is possibly TRBD1 (6 bases). The length of the CDR3 is 14 residues. CDR1 is DFQATT, CDR2 SNEGSKA, per germline (reference sequence). V was pared by 4 bases and J by 1 base, with 11 bases between.

J is TRBJ1-1 and V is TRBV2, with no clear D. The CDR3 is 13 residues long. The V gene lost 4 bases and the J gene lost 1 base, with 7 bases spanning the gap. Germline CDR1 reads SNHLY; CDR2 reads FYNNEI. This chain's CDR3 is CASSVRENTEAFF. DNA of the CDR3: TGTGCCAGCAGTGTTAGGGAGAACACTGAAGCTTTCTTT.

Points on this clonotype: Given a much more abundant clone one base away, this may be a read error. This chain links TRBV11-2 with TRBJ2-7; D remains ambiguous. Trimming stripped 4 bases from V and 5 bases from J, with 6 bases between. The CDR3 spans 11 residues. Germline CDR1 SGHAT, CDR2 FQNNGV. The CDR3 sequence: CASSSVDEQYF. The CDR3 nucleotides read TGTGCCAGCAGCTCTGTCGACGAGCAGTACTTC.

A few counts support this clonotype. This chain connects TRBV5-1 to TRBJ2-7, with 7 nucleotides matching TRBD1. The V gene's germline CDR1 is SGHRS and CDR2 YFSETQ. The CDR3 runs 14 residues. The V segment lost 3 bases and the J segment 5 bases; nucleotides outside the gene matches: 8. The CDR3 DNA reads TGCGCCAGCAGCTCGGGACAGAAGCTCCACGAGCAGTACTTC. This sequence encodes CASSSGQKLHEQYF.

Ten or more counts support this clonotype. The J gene is TRBJ2-3, the V gene TRBV5-1; 9 nucleotides line up with TRBD1. Germline trimming cut 2 bases from V and 3 bases from J; bases unmatched to any gene: 4. Germline V gives CDR1 SGHRS, CDR2 YFSETQ. This CDR3 has 15 amino acids. CDR3 loop: CASSFRTGETDTQYF. CDR3 DNA sequence: TGCGCCAGCAGCTTCAGGACAGGGGAGACAGATACGCAGTATTTT.

This clonotype was picked up many times. This chain links TRBV5-4 with TRBJ1-1, with D maybe TRBD1 (6 bases). This CDR3 has 17 amino acids. The germline CDR1 and CDR2 sequences are SGHNT and YYREEE (reference sequence). Trimming took off 0 bases at V and 1 base at J, with 16 bases between the two ends. The DNA for the CDR3 is TGTGCCAGCAGCTTGGGATGGCAGGGGAGGCCGAACACTGAAGCTTTCTTT. Its translation: CASSLGWQGRPNTEAFF. The complete variable domain, with remaining parts taken from reference TRBV5-4 and TRBJ1-1, reads ETGVTQSPTHLIKTRGQQVTLRCSSQSGHNTVSWYQQALGQGPQFIFQYYREEENGRGNFPPRFSGLQFPNYSSELNVNALELDDSALYLCASSLGWQGRPNTEAFFGQGTRLTVV.

V is TRBV5-4 and J is TRBJ2-5; D is undetermined. Trimming left V 2 bases short and J 1 base short, with 6 bases between. CDR3 length: 13 amino acids. Looked up from germline, CDR1 is SGHNT and CDR2 is YYREEE (reference sequence). The CDR3 coding sequence is TGTGCCAGCAGCTTCCCCTCCCAAGAGACCCAGTACTTC. This encodes CASSFPSQETQYF.

The table lists this clonotype with a few counts. V and J are TRBV5-1 and TRBJ1-2, with 8 bases lining up with TRBD1. Looked up from germline, CDR1 is SGHRS and CDR2 is YFSETQ. V lost 4 bases to trimming and J lost 9 bases; unmatched junction nucleotides: 11. The CDR3 is 14 residues long. CDR3: CASSVDRVTRSYTF. The CDR3, as DNA: TGCGCCAGCAGCGTGGACAGGGTGACTCGGAGCTACACCTTC. The full variable domain, its missing parts supplied by reference TRBV5-1 and TRBJ1-2, is KAGVTQTPRYLIKTRGQQVTLSCSPISGHRSVSWYQQTPGQGLQFLFEYFSETQRNKGNFPGRFSGRQFSNSRSEMNVSTLELGDSALYLCASSVDRVTRSYTFGSGTRLTVV.

This clonotype has at least ten counts. The V and J genes are TRBV2 and TRBJ2-4; maybe TRBD2 (6 bases). V was clipped by 6 bases and J by 0 bases, with 27 bases between them. The CDR3 totals 20 residues. The germline V gene encodes CDR1 SNHLY and CDR2 FYNNEI. The CDR3 spells CASRETRRGPTLKAKNIQYF. CDR3 DNA sequence: TGTGCCAGCAGGGAAACCCGGCGGGGTCCCACCCTCAAAGCCAAAAACATTCAGTACTTC.

This clonotype was seen just once. This CDR3 reads CSASPSGGSTDTQYF. The DNA of the CDR3 is TGCAGTGCTAGTCCGAGCGGGGGTAGCACAGATACGCAGTATTTT. The V call is TRBV20-1, the J call TRBJ2-3; 8 bases map to TRBD2. Germline CDR1 DFQATT, CDR2 SNEGSKA (reference sequence). V gave up 3 bases and J gave up 0 bases; unmatched junction bases: 5. This CDR3 has 15 residues.

The V gene is TRBV4-1, the J gene TRBJ2-3; 9 bases are a match to TRBD2. J was trimmed by 6 bases and V by 4 bases; bases with no gene match: 17. CDR1 is MGHRA, CDR2 YSYEKL, per germline. This CDR3 has 18 amino acids. CDR3 loop: CASSPVGSASGVQDTQYF. DNA of the CDR3: TGCGCCAGCAGCCCCGTCGGATCCGCTAGCGGGGTGCAGGATACGCAGTATTTT.

The chain uses TRBV5-6 and TRBJ1-1; weak D call: TRBD1 (6 bases). Germline V gives CDR1 SGHDT, CDR2 YYEEEE. This CDR3 spans 13 amino acids. V lost 0 bases, J lost 11 bases, and 14 bases lay in between. CDR3 bases: TGTGCCAGCAGCTTGGGCTCAGGGGCGAACGCTTTCTTT. Amino acid sequence: CASSLGSGANAFF. Filled out from reference TRBV5-6 and TRBJ1-1, the complete variable domain reads DAGVTQSPTHLIKTRGQQVTLRCSPKSGHDTVSWYQQALGQGPQFIFQYYEEEERQRGNFPDRFSGHQFPNYSSELNVNALLLGDSALYLCASSLGSGANAFFGQGTRLTVV.

Ten or more counts support this clonotype. This chain connects TRBV6-1 to TRBJ2-1; D possibly matches TRBD1 or TRBD2 (6 bases each). Trimming stripped 1 base from V and 3 bases from J, with 10 bases between. CDR3 length: 15 amino acids. Germline CDR1 reads MNHNS; CDR2 reads SASEGT. Here the CDR3 reads CASSEEEGGYNEQFF. The CDR3 DNA is TGTGCCAGCAGTGAAGAAGAGGGGGGCTACAATGAGCAGTTCTTC.